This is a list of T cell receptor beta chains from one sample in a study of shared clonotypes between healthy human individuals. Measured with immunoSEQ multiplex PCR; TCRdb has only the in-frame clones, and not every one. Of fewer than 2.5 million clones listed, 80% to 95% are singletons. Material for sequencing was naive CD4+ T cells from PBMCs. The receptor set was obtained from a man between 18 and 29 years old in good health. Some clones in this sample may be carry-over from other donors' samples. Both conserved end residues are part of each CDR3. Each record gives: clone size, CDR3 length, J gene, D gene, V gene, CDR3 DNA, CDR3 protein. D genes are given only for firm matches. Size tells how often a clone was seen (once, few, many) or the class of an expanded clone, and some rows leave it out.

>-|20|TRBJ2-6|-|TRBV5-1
TGCGCCAGCAGCTTTTTTATCGCGGGCAGGGAGAGCTCTGGGGCCAACGTCCTGACTTTC
CASSFFIAGRESSGANVLTF
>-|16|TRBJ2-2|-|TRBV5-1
TGCGCCAGCAGCCCCGGACTGGCCTTGAGCGCCGGGGAGCTGTTTTTT
CASSPGLALSAGELFF
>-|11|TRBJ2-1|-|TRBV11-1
TGTGCCAGCAGCTTAGACGGGGGAGTATTCTTC
CASSLDGGVFF
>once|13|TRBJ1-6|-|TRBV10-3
TGTGCCATCAATGCAGGGAATAATTCACCCCTCCACTTT
CAINAGNNSPLHF
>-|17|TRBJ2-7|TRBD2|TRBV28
TGTGCCAGCAGACCTGCGGGTAGCGGGAGGCGGGTGGGGGAGCAGTACTTC
CASRPAGSGRRVGEQYF
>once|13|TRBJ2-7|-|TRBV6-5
TGTGCCAGCAGTTACTCTGAGGGGCATGAGCAGTACTTC
CASSYSEGHEQYF
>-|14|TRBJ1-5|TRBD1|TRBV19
TGTGCCAGTAGTATCGGGACAGTGAATCAGCCCCAGCATTTT
CASSIGTVNQPQHF
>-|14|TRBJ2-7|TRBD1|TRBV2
TGTGCCAGCAGTGAACGTGGACAGGGCGACGAGCAGTACTTC
CASSERGQGDEQYF
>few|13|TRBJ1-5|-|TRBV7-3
TGTGCCAGCAGCTTAACGTATAATCAGCCCCAGCATTTT
CASSLTYNQPQHF
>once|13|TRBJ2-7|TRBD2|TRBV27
TGTGCCAGCAGAACCCGGGGGGAGGGGGAGCAGTACTTC
CASRTRGEGEQYF
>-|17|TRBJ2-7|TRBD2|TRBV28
TGTGCCAGCAGTTCACGGACTAGCGGAAGGAGCTCCTACGAGCAGTACTTC
CASSSRTSGRSSYEQYF
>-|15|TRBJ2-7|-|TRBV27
TGTGCCAGCAGTTTCTCAGGGACACGAGGCTACGAGCAGTACTTC
CASSFSGTRGYEQYF
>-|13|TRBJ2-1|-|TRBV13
TGTGCCAGCAGTTTGAGGGTCCGGAATGAGCAGTTCTTC
CASSLRVRNEQFF
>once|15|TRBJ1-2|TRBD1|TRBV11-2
TGTGCCAGCAGCTTAGATCCCTCAGGGGGCGATGGCTACACCTTC
CASSLDPSGGDGYTF
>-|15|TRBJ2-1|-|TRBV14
TGTGCCAGCAGTCTAGGGGAGGGGGCCTACAATGAGCAGTTCTTC
CASSLGEGAYNEQFF
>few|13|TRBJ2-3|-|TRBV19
TGTGCCAGTAGTATGGGGTGGGCAGATACGCAGTATTTT
CASSMGWADTQYF
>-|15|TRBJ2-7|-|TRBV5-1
TGCGCCAGCACCCAGGAGCGGCAAAGCTCCTACGAGCAGTACTTC
CASTQERQSSYEQYF
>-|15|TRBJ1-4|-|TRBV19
TGTGCCAGTAGTGGGGCGGACGCAACTAATGAAAAACTGTTTTTT
CASSGADATNEKLFF
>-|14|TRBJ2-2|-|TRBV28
TGTGCCAGCAGCCCCGGGACTTTTACCGGGGAGCTGTTTTTT
CASSPGTFTGELFF
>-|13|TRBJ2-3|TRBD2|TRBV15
TGTGCCACCGCTCTAAGCGGGGTGGATACGCAGTATTTT
CATALSGVDTQYF
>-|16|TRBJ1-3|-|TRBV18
TGTGCCAGCTCACGCGGTCCCGCCGCCTCTGGAAACACCATATATTTT
CASSRGPAASGNTIYF
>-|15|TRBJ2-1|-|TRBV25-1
TGTGCCAGCAGTGAACCGACAGACGGGGACAATGAGCAGTTCTTC
CASSEPTDGDNEQFF
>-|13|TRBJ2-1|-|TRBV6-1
TGTGCCAGCAGTGGGGTTAGCCTCAATGAGCAGTTCTTC
CASSGVSLNEQFF
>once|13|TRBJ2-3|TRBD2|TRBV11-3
TGTGCCAGCAGCCAAAGCGGGAGTGGTACGCAGTATTTT
CASSQSGSGTQYF
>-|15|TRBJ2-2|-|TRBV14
TGTGCCAGCAGCCAAGCGGGAAGGGCCACCGGGGAGCTGTTTTTT
CASSQAGRATGELFF
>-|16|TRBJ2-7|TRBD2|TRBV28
TGTGCCAGCAGTTCGGCCGGGGGGGCGACCCTAATAGAGCAGTACTTC
CASSSAGGATLIEQYF
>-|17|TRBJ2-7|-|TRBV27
TGTGCCAGCAGATACAAGAAAGACGGACCCACCTGGGGCGAGCAGTACTTC
CASRYKKDGPTWGEQYF
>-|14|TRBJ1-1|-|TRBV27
TGTGCCAGCAGCTCCGACAGGTACTACACTGAAGCTTTCTTT
CASSSDRYYTEAFF
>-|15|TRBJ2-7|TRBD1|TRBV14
TGTGCCAGCAGCCAAGGAAGGACAGGGATCTACGAGCAGTACTTC
CASSQGRTGIYEQYF
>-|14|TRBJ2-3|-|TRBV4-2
TGTGCCAGCAGCCCTTCAGGGGTCACAGATACGCAGTATTTT
CASSPSGVTDTQYF
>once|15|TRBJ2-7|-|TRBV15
TGTGCCACCAGCAGGGGGGGAGGATACTCCTACGAGCAGTACTTC
CATSRGGGYSYEQYF
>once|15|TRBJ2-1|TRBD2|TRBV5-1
TGCGCCAGCAGCCCCCGACTAGCGTTTGGCAATGAGCAGTTCTTC
CASSPRLAFGNEQFF
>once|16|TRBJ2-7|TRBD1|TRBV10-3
TGTGCCATCAGTGACCCGGGACAGGGGACAGCCTACGAGCAGTACTTC
CAISDPGQGTAYEQYF
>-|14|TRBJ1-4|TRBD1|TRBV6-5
TGTGCCAGCAGTTCCGGGACAGGGGCGGGAAAACTGTTTTTT
CASSSGTGAGKLFF
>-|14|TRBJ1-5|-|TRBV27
TGTGCCAGCAGTACCTCGGGGCCCCCCGGGGTCCAGCATTTT
CASSTSGPPGVQHF